These 16 T cell receptor beta chains were all obtained from the same sample, sequenced in a study of T cell repertoires in cytomegalovirus infection (dated by TCRdb to 2018 to 2020). The listed sequencing device is Illumina HiSeq 1500. TCRdb itself trimmed the public reads at Q25 with fastp, ran MiXCR and retained productive beta chains. One record per CDR3 amino acid sequence lists the most common genes and DNA. The sample profile shows some 680,000 distinct CDR3 sequences; 35% to 45% of them were found once. 2.5% to 3.5% of the sample is in the top ten clones. Sequenced sample: PBMCs. The origin of the receptors is a human donor in good health (CMV status not recorded). Some clones in this sample may be carry-over from other donors' samples.

The chain uses TRBV11-2 and TRBJ2-1; TRBD2 aligns across 7 bases. The CDR3 is 15 residues long. V lost 3 bases and J lost 5; bases outside the gene matches: 7. Germline CDR1 SGHAT, CDR2 FQNNGV. CDR3 amino acids: CASSFPRTRNNEQFF. The CDR3 nucleotides read TGTGCCAGCAGCTTCCCCCGGACTAGAAACAATGAGCAGTTCTTC.

The chain combines TRBV25-1 with TRBJ2-1; the D call may be TRBD1 or TRBD2 (6 bases each). Germline CDR1 and CDR2: MGHDK and SYGVNS. V shed 8 bases and J shed 3 bases, with 17 bases lying between them. The CDR3 consists of 15 residues. The CDR3: CASQLPGGLYNEQFF. In DNA, the CDR3 is TGTGCCAGCCAGCTACCCGGGGGCCTCTACAATGAGCAGTTCTTC.

The chain uses TRBV28 and TRBJ2-7, with TRBD2 identical over 7 bases. The CDR3 loop spans 15 amino acids. The J segment lost 2 bases and the V segment lost 6 bases, leaving 10 bases of the junction unmatched. Germline assignment: CDR1 MDHEN and CDR2 SYDVKM. The CDR3 region is CASSPVPGGPYEQYF. Written as DNA, the CDR3 is TGTGCCAGCAGCCCCGTCCCGGGAGGACCCTACGAGCAGTACTTC.

Only a few counts were recorded for this clonotype. The chain is built from TRBV28 and TRBJ1-6, with D perhaps matching TRBD1 (6 bases). Trimming shortened V by 2 bases and J by 9 bases, and 20 bases separated the two germline ends. This CDR3 region has 17 residues. The germline V gene encodes CDR1 MDHEN and CDR2 SYDVKM. DNA for the CDR3: TGTGCCAGCAGTTTAAAGGGGGTGTTGCAGAAAATTTCACCCCTCCACTTT. Protein sequence: CASSLKGVLQKISPLHF.

The chain combines TRBV29-1 with TRBJ1-1, with a weak D call TRBD1 (6 bases). The CDR3 is 13 amino acids. V dropped 6 bases and J dropped 6 bases, with 17 bases sitting between them. The germline CDR1 and CDR2 sequences are SQVTM and ANQGSEA. The CDR3 bases are TGCAGCGTGCAAGGGACACTCCTGGCTGAAGCTTTCTTT. Protein product: CSVQGTLLAEAFF.

The V gene is TRBV10-3, the J gene TRBJ1-5; D is ambiguous. V lost 4 bases and J 5 bases, leaving 6 bases between the germline ends. Germline V CDR1 and CDR2: ENHRY, SYGVKD. The CDR3 runs to 12 residues. The DNA for the CDR3 is TGTGCCATCAGTGCCGGGGATCAGCCCCAGCATTTT. Translation gives CAISAGDQPQHF.

This clonotype was counted many times. The J gene is TRBJ2-7, the V gene TRBV12-3 or TRBV12-4; 7 bases are a match to TRBD1. The CDR3 covers 12 residues. Trimming at V came to 3 bases and at J to 5 bases, leaving 1 base not matched to a gene. The CDR3 DNA reads as TGTGCCAGCAGTTTGACAGGGCACGAGCAGTACTTC. As protein: CASSLTGHEQYF.

The V and J genes are TRBV10-3 and TRBJ2-5; D is uncertain. Per germline, CDR1 ENHRY and CDR2 SYGVKD. Trimming took off 2 bases at V and 4 bases at J, with 11 bases between the two ends. This CDR3 is 14 amino acids long. CDR3 bases: TGTGCCATCAGTGAGGCAGATCTTGGAGAGACCCAGTACTTC. It is translated as CAISEADLGETQYF.

Points on this clonotype: This may be a read error, as it is one base from a much larger clone. V usage is TRBV25-1 and J usage is TRBJ2-1, with 7 nucleotides matching TRBD1. This CDR3 spans 16 amino acids. In germline, CDR1 is MGHDK, CDR2 SYGVNS. V shed 4 bases, J shed 7 bases, and the junction held 13 bases outside the gene matches. Written as DNA, the CDR3 is TGTGCCAGCAGTGTGAGAAACAGGGGAATCGGAAATGAGCAGTTCTTC. Translated, it gives CASSVRNRGIGNEQFF.

The chain links TRBV6-6 to TRBJ2-7; TRBD1 agrees at 7 bases. Unmatched junction bases numbered 4, after V lost 6 bases and J lost 5 bases. The CDR3 covers 12 residues. Germline V gene lookup returns CDR1 MNHNY and CDR2 SVGAGI (reference sequence). The CDR3 nucleotides read TGTGCCAGCAGCTACAGGGGAAACGAGCAGTACTTC. Protein: CASSYRGNEQYF.

The CDR3 bases are TGTGCCAGCAGCACTTCCCTCGGACATAGGAACACCGGGGAGCTGTTTTTT. It yields the protein CASSTSLGHRNTGELFF. This sequence joins TRBV28 and TRBJ2-2; tentative D call: TRBD1 (5 bases). The CDR3 runs to 17 residues. Germline-derived CDR1 and CDR2 are MDHEN and SYDVKM. V was pared by 6 bases and J by 1 base, with 18 bases between.

The sample holds a few counts of this clonotype. In DNA, the CDR3 is TGTGCCAGCAGCTTAGGCGTCAGCGCCTACGAGCAGTACTTC. It is translated as CASSLGVSAYEQYF. The V and J genes are TRBV11-2 and TRBJ2-7; no firm D call. This CDR3 has 14 residues. Trimming stripped 1 base from V and 2 bases from J, with 9 bases between. The germline V gene encodes CDR1 SGHAT and CDR2 FQNNGV.

There are a few counts of this clonotype. The chain couples TRBV29-1 to TRBJ1-2; D possibly corresponds to TRBD1 (5 bases). Trimming removed 4 bases at V and 4 bases at J, with 22 bases between. CDR1 SQVTM and CDR2 ANQGSEA come from the germline V gene. CDR3 size: 16 residues. CDR3 sequence (DNA): TGCAGCGTTGCGGGATTACAGGCTTCCCATCTCTATGGCTACACCTTC. This translates into CSVAGLQASHLYGYTF.

This chain uses TRBV12-5 with TRBJ2-7, with D possibly being TRBD2 (6 bases). Germline CDR1 LGHNT, CDR2 FRNRAP. This CDR3 is built from 14 residues. V dropped 3 bases and J dropped 7 bases, with 16 bases sitting between them. CDR3 sequence reads: CASGFSRGHGEQYF. The CDR3 nucleotides read TGTGCTAGTGGTTTTTCGCGGGGCCATGGGGAGCAGTACTTC.

The V and J genes are TRBV12-3 or TRBV12-4 and TRBJ2-7; maybe TRBD2 (6 bases). CDR3 size: 14 residues. Trimming stripped 3 bases from V and 5 bases from J, with 14 bases between. This chain's CDR3 is CASSLREKAHEQYF. CDR3 nucleotide sequence: TGTGCCAGCAGTTTGCGGGAAAAGGCCCACGAGCAGTACTTC.

V usage is TRBV24-1 and J usage is TRBJ1-1; D is uncertain. V lost 0 bases and J lost 2, with 6 bases in between. The CDR3 runs 14 residues. CDR1 and CDR2 (germline): KGHDR, SFDVKD. The CDR3 loop is CATSDLTENTEAFF. The DNA of the CDR3 is TGTGCCACCAGTGATTTGACAGAAAACACTGAAGCTTTCTTT.